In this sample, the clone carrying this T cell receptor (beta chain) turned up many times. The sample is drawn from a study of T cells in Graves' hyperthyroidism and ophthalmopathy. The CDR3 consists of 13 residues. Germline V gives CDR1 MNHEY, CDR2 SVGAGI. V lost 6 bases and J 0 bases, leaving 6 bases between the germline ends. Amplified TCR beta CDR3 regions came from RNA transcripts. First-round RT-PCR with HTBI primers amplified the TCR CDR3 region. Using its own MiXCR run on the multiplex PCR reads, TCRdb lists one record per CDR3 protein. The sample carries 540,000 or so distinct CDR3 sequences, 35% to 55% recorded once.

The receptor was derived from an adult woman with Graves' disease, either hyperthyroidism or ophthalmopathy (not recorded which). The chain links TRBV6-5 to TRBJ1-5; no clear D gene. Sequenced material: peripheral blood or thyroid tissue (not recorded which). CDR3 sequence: CASSYYSNQPQHF. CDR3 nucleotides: TGTGCCAGCAGCTATTATAGCAATCAGCCCCAGCATTTT.